This T cell receptor beta chain derives from a study of blood T cell repertoires in COVID-19. Study-wide context: Some COVID-19 samples were acute and others convalescent; all came from the United States, Italy and Spain. Sources were T cells, B-cell-depleted T cells, or PBMCs; the material itself was cDNA or gDNA.

Germline lookup yields CDR1 MNHEY and CDR2 SMNVEV (reference sequence). Trimming left V 6 bases short and J 0 bases short, with 15 bases between. CDR3 size: 17 residues. This clone was counted once. Under the authors' procedure: Cell counts per sample came from amplifying reference gene primers. Sequencing used immunoSEQ multiplex PCR; TCRdb keeps in-frame clones, though not all of them. Clone size and V and J calls were adopted from that table, with D and trimming inferred from the DNA. The table lists approximately 190,000 clones, 70% to 90% of them singletons. This TCR derives from a woman in her 70s with active or convalescent COVID-19. The chain carries TRBV27 and TRBJ2-6; D is unclear. Sequencing was carried out using peripheral blood. The DNA for the CDR3 is TGTGCCAGCAGAGACGCCGACTTGAGCTCTGGGGCCAACGTCCTGACTTTC. This gives the protein CASRDADLSSGANVLTF.